The source of this TCR beta chain is a study of shared clonotypes between healthy human individuals. Participating donors were healthy, HIV-negative adults free of recent acute infections or vaccinations. Study-wide results and caveats: Shared clonotypes across all four donors exceeded non-shared ones in generation probability. Specimens sampled were limited to blood, with tissue repertoires likely differing.

On this clone itself: Its antigen is as yet unknown.

Deletions cut 2 bases from V and 4 bases from J, with 12 bases between. The CDR3 is made up of 14 amino acids. Germline assignment: CDR1 SGHKS and CDR2 YYEKEE (reference sequence). Only in-frame clones appear in the TCRdb table, and some are missing; sequencing was by immunoSEQ multiplex PCR. The profile covers around 2.1 million clones, with nearly 97% appearing a single time and approximately 0.13% taken by the ten largest. Sequenced sample: naive CD4+ T cells sorted from blood. Subset: CD45RA+ positively selected. This sequence joins TRBV5-5 and TRBJ1-1; D is possibly TRBD1 (6 bases). The clonotype was recovered from a man younger than 35 in good health. CDR3 loop: CASSFWNRVTEAFF. The CDR3 DNA sequence: TGTGCCAGCAGCTTCTGGAACAGGGTCACTGAAGCTTTCTTT.